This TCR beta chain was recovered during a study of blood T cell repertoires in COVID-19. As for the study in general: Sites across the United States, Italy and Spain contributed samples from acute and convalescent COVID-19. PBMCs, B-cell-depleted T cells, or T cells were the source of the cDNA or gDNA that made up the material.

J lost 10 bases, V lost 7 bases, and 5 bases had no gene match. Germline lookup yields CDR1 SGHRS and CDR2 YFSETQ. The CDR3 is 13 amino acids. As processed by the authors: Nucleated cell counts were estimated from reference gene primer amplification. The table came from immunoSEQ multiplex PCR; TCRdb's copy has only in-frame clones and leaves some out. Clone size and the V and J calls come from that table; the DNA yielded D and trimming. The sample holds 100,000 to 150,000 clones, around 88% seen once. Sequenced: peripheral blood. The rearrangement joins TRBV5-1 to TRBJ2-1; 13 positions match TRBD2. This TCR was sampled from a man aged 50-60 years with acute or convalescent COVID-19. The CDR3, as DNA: TGCGCCAGCTGGGGACTAGCGGGAAACGAGCAGTTCTTC. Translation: CASWGLAGNEQFF.